This record covers a single TCR beta chain. The antigen is not known. The data stem from a study of cytomegalovirus exposure and HLA in healthy donors. Trimming left V 3 bases short and J 2 bases short, with 16 bases between. The CDR3 sequence is 16 residues long. Germline assignment: CDR1 MNHEY and CDR2 SVGAGI. With 60 Vbeta and 13 Jbeta primers, the PCR was carried out. Some clones are missing from TCRdb's copy, which holds only in-frame ones; the method was immunoSEQ multiplex PCR. The data show tens of thousands of clones, about 77% seen once. Study outcomes and limitations: Earlier analysis found most TCR beta V segments productive about 87% or about 30% of the time. Confirmation was obtained in vitro that a few CMV-associated chains are specific for CMV antigens. Sequencing likely generated an artifact that appeared as a cluster of highly shared sequence variants.

Specimen: PBMCs. The V gene is TRBV6-5, the J gene TRBJ1-2; D not certain. The receptor's source is a male donor in good health and CMV-seropositive. For the CDR3, the DNA is TGTGCCAGCAGTTATCAAATGGGCCCGGGGAACTATGGCTACACCTTC. Its protein product is CASSYQMGPGNYGYTF.